This TCR beta chain was recorded in a study of blood T cells in healthy people across ages. V lost 1 base to trimming and J lost 5 bases, with 15 bases between them. Germline-derived CDR1 and CDR2 are DFQATT and SNEGSKA (reference sequence). The CDR3 covers 15 residues. A sample-barcoded 5' primer and a J-beta primer mix were used in a second PCR of about 7 to 12 cycles. Any given sample supplied a minimum of 2.5 million CDR3-containing paired-end reads. One entry per CDR3 protein, called by TCRdb with MiXCR from the 5' RACE reads. The sample has some 700,000 distinct CDR3 sequences, roughly 45% seen once; the top ten hold 20% to 25%.

This TCR was sampled from a woman aged 55-70 years in good health. The genes are TRBV20-1 and TRBJ1-5, with a weak D call TRBD1 (5 bases). The sequencing sample was made of blood. CDR3 amino acids: CSARALRGGDQPQHF. The CDR3, as DNA: TGCAGTGCTAGAGCCCTCCGGGGGGGGGATCAGCCCCAGCATTTT.